This TCR beta chain comes out of a study of shared clonotypes between healthy human individuals. Using immunoSEQ multiplex PCR, the repertoire was profiled, and TCRdb retains in-frame clones only, with some absent. The sample shows approximately 940,000 clones, approximately 76% of them seen only once. The CDR3 has 13 amino acids. Unmatched junction bases numbered 3, after V lost 6 bases and J lost 2 bases. A remark on this clone: Its antigen is currently unknown.

General observations from the study: Non-shared clonotypes had lower generation probabilities than clonotypes shared by all four sorted-subset donors. Sampling covered blood only; tissue repertoires likely differ. A small donor pool kept down the genetic and exposure-history diversity that was represented. In several donors, around 5% of naive CD4 clonotypes appeared in common.

This chain joins TRBV5-3 and TRBJ2-5; 8 nucleotides align to TRBD1. TRBV5-3 is noted as an ORF with a role that remains uncertain. This TCR was sampled from a man aged 18 to 29 in good health. Sequencing was performed on memory CD4+ T cells sorted from blood. Subset meaning: CD45RA-negative fraction. CDR3 nucleotide sequence: TGTGCCAGAACAGGGGGCGTACAAGAGACCCAGTACTTC. The encoded protein is CARTGGVQETQYF.